This record looks at one TCR beta chain sequence and its context. Other DNA sequences of this sample code for an identical CDR3. The data were obtained in a study of shared clonotypes between healthy human individuals. Only CD45RO-negative cells positively selected for CCR7 counted as naive CD8 cells, so terminally differentiated effector memory CD45RA+ cells were excluded. Each replicate PCR on the sorted subsets used approximately 200 ng DNA (around 31,000 T cell genomes). This table comes from immunoSEQ multiplex PCR, and its TCRdb copy is limited to in-frame clones, with some not included. Among around 560,000 clones listed, approximately 95% were seen once. This CDR3 is 13 amino acids long. Germline loops: CDR1 MDHEN, CDR2 SYDVKM. V gave up 6 bases and J gave up 1 base, with 9 bases separating them.

Sequencing used naive CD8+ T cells sorted from blood. The gene calls are TRBV28 and TRBJ1-1; TRBD1 is a possible D gene (6 bases). The sequence was obtained from a woman aged 25 to 39 in good health. CDR3 in amino acids: CASSPTGNTEAFF. CDR3 DNA sequence: TGTGCCAGCAGCCCGACAGGGAACACTGAAGCTTTCTTT. The complete variable domain, with remaining parts taken from reference TRBV28 and TRBJ1-1, reads DVKVTQSSRYLVKRTGEKVFLECVQDMDHENMFWYRQDPGLGLRLIYFSYDVKMKEKGDIPEGYSVSREKKERFSLILESASTNQTSMYLCASSPTGNTEAFFGQGTRLTVV.